The TCR beta chain under discussion was sequenced for a study of blood T cell repertoires in COVID-19. Study details: The cDNA or gDNA used as material had been derived from T cells, B-cell-depleted T cells, or PBMCs.

The table came from immunoSEQ multiplex PCR; TCRdb's copy has only in-frame clones and leaves some out. The sample has fewer than 250,000 clones, more than 75% seen once. The sample holds a few counts of this clone. The germline gives CDR1 MNHEY, CDR2 SVGEGT. The CDR3 is 14 residues long. V was clipped by 2 bases and J by 2 bases; unmatched bases: 0. The chain has TRBV6-2 or TRBV6-3 and TRBJ1-5, with 7 nucleotides matching TRBD1. Input material: peripheral blood. This sequence originates from a man over 45 with COVID-19, enrolled during active disease. For the CDR3, the DNA is TGTGCCAGCAGTTACGGACAGGGCAATCAGCCCCAGCATTTT. Its protein product is CASSYGQGNQPQHF.